The present T cell receptor beta chain was sequenced within a study of PD-L1 blockade in urothelial cancer. The overall study: Beginning in about 2014, patients received atezolizumab, given as 1,200 mg intravenously every 3 weeks. Chemotherapy regimens numbering 0 to 3 had been given to patients. Study-level findings and limits: Those with durable benefit had larger increases in tumor-associated blood clones at 3 weeks. Below-median pretreatment blood TCR clonality was a predictor of better survival.

V lost 6 bases, J lost 5 bases, and 6 bases stayed unmatched. The CDR3 sequence is 14 residues long. Germline V gene data show CDR1 as MNHEY and CDR2 as SVGAGI. This clone was detected only once. What it binds is unknown. The repertoire was sequenced with immunoSEQ multiplex PCR; TCRdb's copy has only in-frame clones and lacks some. The repertoire has around 100,000 clones, 90% of them found once; the top ten carry around 1.7%. Described time point: pretreatment peripheral blood. This chain uses TRBV6-5 with TRBJ2-1; TRBD1 matches 8 bases. Sample: PBMCs, taken around atezolizumab (anti-PD-L1) treatment. The TCR was taken from a man in his sixties with urothelial cancer. CDR3 nucleotides: TGTGCCAGCAGGCAAGGCAGGGGGCACAATGAGCAGTTCTTC. Protein product: CASRQGRGHNEQFF.